Listed below are T cell receptor beta chains from one sample, sequenced in a study of control samples from healthy donors and cancer patients. Assay used: immunoSEQ multiplex PCR; TCRdb lists only in-frame clones, some missing. Of some 130,000 clones listed, about nine tenths are singletons. Input material: blood. The receptors originated from a woman aged 50 to 65 in good health. Both conserved end residues are part of each CDR3. Fields, in order: clone size, D gene, V gene, J gene, CDR3 protein, CDR3 DNA. The D gene is left open where the match is weak. Clone size appears in some rows only: once, few, many, or a class for an expanded clone.

clone size: -
D gene: -
V gene: TRBV2
J gene: TRBJ1-2
CDR3 protein: CASRSGSGYTF
CDR3 DNA: TGTGCCAGCAGATCAGGGTCCGGCTACACCTTC

clone size: -
D gene: TRBD1
V gene: TRBV5-1
J gene: TRBJ2-6
CDR3 protein: CASSTSRGQEGSGANVLTF
CDR3 DNA: TGCGCCAGCAGCACTTCCAGGGGACAGGAAGGCTCTGGGGCCAACGTCCTGACTTTC

clone size: -
D gene: -
V gene: TRBV24-1
J gene: TRBJ2-2
CDR3 protein: CATSQDTGELFF
CDR3 DNA: TGTGCCACCAGTCAAGACACCGGGGAGCTGTTTTTT

clone size: -
D gene: -
V gene: TRBV20-1
J gene: TRBJ1-1
CDR3 protein: CSARDRERAFF
CDR3 DNA: TGCAGTGCTAGGGACCGAGAAAGGGCTTTCTTT

clone size: -
D gene: -
V gene: TRBV9
J gene: TRBJ1-2
CDR3 protein: CPSKAGGALGYGYTF
CDR3 DNA: TGTCCCAGCAAGGCGGGGGGGGCGTTAGGCTATGGCTACACCTTC

clone size: -
D gene: -
V gene: TRBV11-1
J gene: TRBJ2-3
CDR3 protein: CASSLGSTDTQYF
CDR3 DNA: TGTGCCAGCAGCTTAGGGAGCACAGATACGCAGTATTTT

clone size: -
D gene: -
V gene: TRBV5-1
J gene: TRBJ1-1
CDR3 protein: CASSNRGSTEAFF
CDR3 DNA: TGCGCCAGCAGCAACAGAGGGAGCACTGAAGCTTTCTTT

clone size: -
D gene: -
V gene: TRBV11-1
J gene: TRBJ1-1
CDR3 protein: CASSFQGCTEAFF
CDR3 DNA: TGTGCCAGCAGCTTCCAGGGTTGCACTGAAGCTTTCTTT

clone size: -
D gene: -
V gene: TRBV19
J gene: TRBJ2-4
CDR3 protein: CASRLTGLAKNIQYF
CDR3 DNA: TGTGCCAGTCGACTGACAGGCCTAGCCAAAAACATTCAGTACTTC

clone size: -
D gene: -
V gene: TRBV15
J gene: TRBJ2-1
CDR3 protein: CATSTVRGTYNEQFF
CDR3 DNA: TGTGCCACCAGCACGGTACGCGGGACCTACAATGAGCAGTTCTTC

clone size: -
D gene: TRBD1
V gene: TRBV11-1
J gene: TRBJ2-1
CDR3 protein: CASSLGQVYNEQFF
CDR3 DNA: TGTGCCAGCAGCTTGGGACAGGTATACAATGAGCAGTTCTTC

clone size: once
D gene: TRBD1
V gene: TRBV6-5
J gene: TRBJ2-1
CDR3 protein: CASSLTGDLNEQFF
CDR3 DNA: TGTGCCAGCAGTCTGACAGGGGACTTAAATGAGCAGTTCTTC

clone size: -
D gene: -
V gene: TRBV10-3
J gene: TRBJ1-1
CDR3 protein: CAIMETSTNTEAFF
CDR3 DNA: TGTGCCATCATGGAGACATCGACTAACACTGAAGCTTTCTTT

clone size: -
D gene: -
V gene: TRBV18
J gene: TRBJ2-5
CDR3 protein: CASSRGSQETQYF
CDR3 DNA: TGTGCCAGCTCACGTGGGTCCCAAGAGACCCAGTACTTC

clone size: -
D gene: -
V gene: TRBV19
J gene: TRBJ1-3
CDR3 protein: CASSIGHPGNTIYF
CDR3 DNA: TGTGCCAGTAGTATTGGACATCCTGGAAACACCATATATTTT

clone size: -
D gene: TRBD1
V gene: TRBV10-3
J gene: TRBJ1-2
CDR3 protein: CAISEDRDTGYTF
CDR3 DNA: TGTGCCATCAGTGAGGACAGGGACACTGGCTACACCTTC